The clone carrying this T cell receptor (beta chain) has just a few counts. The record originates from a study of blood T cell repertoires in COVID-19. Study-level background: Samples taken during acute and convalescent COVID-19 were collected in the United States, Italy and Spain.

The CDR3 totals 14 residues. V lost 6 bases to trimming and J lost 6 bases; unmatched junction nucleotides: 6. Looked up from germline, CDR1 is MNHEY and CDR2 is SVGAGI. The authors' processing: Scientists estimated how many nucleated cells there were by amplifying reference gene primers. TCRdb's table, derived via immunoSEQ multiplex PCR, lists solely in-frame clones and lacks some. From that table come the V and J calls and clone size; the DNA was used to work out D and trimming. The sample contains tens of thousands of clones, 68% of which appear only once. Sequenced material: peripheral blood. This TCR was sampled from a woman between 65 and 79 years old with acute or convalescent COVID-19. This chain uses TRBV6-5 with TRBJ1-4; 8 bases are a match to TRBD1. The DNA of the CDR3 is TGTGCCAGCAGCCTCACAGGGGGGGATGAAAAACTGTTTTTT. It specifies CASSLTGGDEKLFF.